A single T cell receptor beta chain is shown here with its context. Its specificity is unknown. Using its own MiXCR run on the 5' RACE reads, TCRdb lists one record per CDR3 protein. The sample holds 100,000 to 150,000 distinct CDR3 sequences, 12% to 15% seen once. This CDR3 has 14 amino acids. Trimming removed 3 bases at V and 1 base at J, with 10 bases between. The germline CDR1 and CDR2 sequences are DFQATT and SNEGSKA (reference sequence). This entry is derived from a study of T cells after yellow fever vaccination. General study findings and limits: Post-booster repertoires contained most primary-vaccination clones again (about 96% CD4, about 90% CD8).

The receptor's source is a young man who received the YFV17D yellow fever vaccine. Source: CD8+ T cells sorted from PBMCs, taken 5 days after the yellow fever booster vaccination. The chain joins TRBV20-1 to TRBJ1-5, with a tentative D call TRBD1 (5 bases). The CDR3 sequence is CSASGGLSNQPQHF. The CDR3 DNA sequence: TGCAGTGCTAGTGGGGGGTTGAGCAATCAGCCCCAGCATTTT.